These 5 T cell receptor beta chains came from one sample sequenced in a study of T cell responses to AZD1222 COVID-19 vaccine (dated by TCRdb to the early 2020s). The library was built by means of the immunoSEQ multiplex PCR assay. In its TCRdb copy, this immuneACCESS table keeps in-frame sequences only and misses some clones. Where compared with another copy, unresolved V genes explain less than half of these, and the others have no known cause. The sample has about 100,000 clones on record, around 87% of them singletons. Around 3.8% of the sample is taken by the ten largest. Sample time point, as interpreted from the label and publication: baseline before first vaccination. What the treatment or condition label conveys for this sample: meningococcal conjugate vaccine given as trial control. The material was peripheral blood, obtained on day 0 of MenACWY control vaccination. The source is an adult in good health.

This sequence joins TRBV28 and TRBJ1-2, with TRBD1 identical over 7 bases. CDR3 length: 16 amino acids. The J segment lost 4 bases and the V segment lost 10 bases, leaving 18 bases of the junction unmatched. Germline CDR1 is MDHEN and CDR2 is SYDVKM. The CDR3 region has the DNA TGTGCCACCACAAGAGTCTCAAACAGGGGCGGCTATGGCTACACCTTC. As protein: CATTRVSNRGGYGYTF.

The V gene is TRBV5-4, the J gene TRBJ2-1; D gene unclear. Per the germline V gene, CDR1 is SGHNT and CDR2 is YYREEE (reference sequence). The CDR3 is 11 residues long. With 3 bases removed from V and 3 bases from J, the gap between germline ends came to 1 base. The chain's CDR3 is CASSYYNEQFF. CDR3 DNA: TGTGCCAGCAGCTACTACAATGAGCAGTTCTTC.

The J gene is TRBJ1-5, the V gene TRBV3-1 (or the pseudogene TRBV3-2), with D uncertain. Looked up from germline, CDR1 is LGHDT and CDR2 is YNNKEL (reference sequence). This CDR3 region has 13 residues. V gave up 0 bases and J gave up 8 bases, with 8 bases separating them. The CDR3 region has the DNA TGTGCCAGCAGCCAAGATGGCAGTGAGCCCCAGCATTTT. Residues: CASSQDGSEPQHF.

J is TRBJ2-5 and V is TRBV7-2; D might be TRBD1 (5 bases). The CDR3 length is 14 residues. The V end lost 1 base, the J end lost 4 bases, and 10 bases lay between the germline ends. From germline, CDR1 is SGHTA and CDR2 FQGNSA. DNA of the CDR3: TGTGCCAGCAGCTTAGGGACAACCGGAGAGACCCAGTACTTC. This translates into CASSLGTTGETQYF.

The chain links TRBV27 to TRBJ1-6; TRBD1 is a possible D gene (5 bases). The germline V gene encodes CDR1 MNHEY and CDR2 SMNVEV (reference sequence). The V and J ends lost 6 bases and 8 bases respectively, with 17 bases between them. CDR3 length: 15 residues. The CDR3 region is CASSEGRFGYSPLHF. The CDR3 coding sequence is TGTGCCAGCAGCGAGGGGCGATTCGGCTATTCACCCCTCCACTTT.